This T cell receptor beta chain was observed in a study of beta chain features in type 1 diabetes. Overall study findings and caveats: A PCR bias possibly favoring shorter templates would apply equally to patients and controls.

TCRB transcripts that were expressed got sequenced, as all of the isolated RNA had been reverse transcribed. Assay used: immunoSEQ multiplex PCR; TCRdb lists only in-frame clones, some missing. Counted here are 400,000 to 550,000 clones, over 9.5% occurring once; the ten biggest clones make up approximately 0.05%. Central memory, naive, regulatory and stem cell-like memory CD4+ cells were sorted by CD45RO/CCR7/CD25/CD127/CD95/CD27. This clone was picked up a small number of times. Antigen specificity is unknown. V lost 5 bases to trimming and J lost 1 base, with 12 bases between them. From germline, CDR1 is SGHTA and CDR2 FQGNSA. This CDR3 contains 14 residues.

The sequence came from a young woman in good health. The sample taken for sequencing was naive CD4+ T cells from blood. This chain links TRBV7-2 with TRBJ2-7; D gene uncertain. CDR3 DNA: TGTGCCAGCAGCACCATAGCCCTATCCTACGAGCAGTACTTC. Protein sequence: CASSTIALSYEQYF.